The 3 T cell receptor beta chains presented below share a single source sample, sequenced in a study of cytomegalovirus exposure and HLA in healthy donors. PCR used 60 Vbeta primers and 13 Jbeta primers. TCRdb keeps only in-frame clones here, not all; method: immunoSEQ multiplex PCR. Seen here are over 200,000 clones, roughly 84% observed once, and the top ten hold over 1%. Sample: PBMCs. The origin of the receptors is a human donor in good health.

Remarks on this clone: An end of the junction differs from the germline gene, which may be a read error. CDR3 loop: CSSSSPSGTKSYNEQFF. CDR3 sequence (DNA): TGTTCCAGCAGCTCTCCTAGCGGGACTAAGTCCTACAATGAGCAGTTCTTC. V is TRBV7-9 and J is TRBJ2-1; the match to TRBD2 covers 9 bases. Germline assignment: CDR1 SEHNR and CDR2 FQNEAQ (reference sequence). This CDR3 is 17 amino acids long.

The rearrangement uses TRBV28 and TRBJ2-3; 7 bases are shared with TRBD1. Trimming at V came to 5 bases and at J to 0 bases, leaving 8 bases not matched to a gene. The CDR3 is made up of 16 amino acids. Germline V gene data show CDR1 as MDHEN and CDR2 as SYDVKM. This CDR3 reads CASSLRTGLSTDTQYF. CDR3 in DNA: TGTGCCAGCAGTCTCCGGACAGGCCTAAGCACAGATACGCAGTATTTT.

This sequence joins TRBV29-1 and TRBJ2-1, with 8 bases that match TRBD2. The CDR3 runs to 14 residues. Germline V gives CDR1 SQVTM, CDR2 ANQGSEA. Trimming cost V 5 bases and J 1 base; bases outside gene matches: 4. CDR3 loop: CSVLGGGSYNEQFF. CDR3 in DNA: TGCAGCGTTCTCGGGGGGGGTTCCTACAATGAGCAGTTCTTC.